The 19 T cell receptor beta chains listed next were all sequenced from one sample in a study of blood T cell repertoires in COVID-19. TCRdb's copy holds only in-frame clones and misses some; the assay was immunoSEQ multiplex PCR. The sample holds tens of thousands of clones; roughly 80% are singletons and the top ten take 3.5% to 4.5%. Material: peripheral blood. The source is a woman aged 50 to 60 with acute or convalescent COVID-19.

The V gene is TRBV28, the J gene TRBJ2-7; 9 positions match TRBD1. From germline, CDR1 is MDHEN and CDR2 SYDVKM. J was trimmed by 1 base and V by 8 bases; bases with no gene match: 12. This CDR3 has 16 amino acids. The CDR3 loop reads CASFSKSGTGSYEQYF. DNA of the CDR3: TGTGCCAGCTTTTCAAAATCCGGGACAGGGTCCTACGAGCAGTACTTC.

This chain uses TRBV5-6 with TRBJ1-4; 7 bases map to TRBD1. This CDR3 has 13 residues. The germline V gene has CDR1 SGHDT and CDR2 YYEEEE. The J segment lost 7 bases and the V segment lost 3 bases, leaving 3 bases of the junction unmatched. CDR3 loop: CASSWDSGEKLFF. As DNA, the CDR3 is TGTGCCAGCAGCTGGGACAGTGGTGAAAAACTGTTTTTT. The whole variable domain, filled in from reference TRBV5-6 and TRBJ1-4, reads DAGVTQSPTHLIKTRGQQVTLRCSPKSGHDTVSWYQQALGQGPQFIFQYYEEEERQRGNFPDRFSGHQFPNYSSELNVNALLLGDSALYLCASSWDSGEKLFFGSGTQLSVL.

The chain recombines TRBV7-9 with TRBJ1-1; D gene uncertain. CDR1 and CDR2 (germline): SEHNR, FQNEAQ (reference sequence). Between the trimmed V and J ends, which lost 5 bases and 7 bases, there was a span of 17 bases. This CDR3 has 14 amino acids. CDR3 protein: CASSLDPLRDEAFF. The CDR3 DNA sequence: TGTGCCAGCAGCCTGGACCCGCTCCGGGATGAAGCTTTCTTT.

The chain links TRBV6-5 to TRBJ2-5; D unclear. This CDR3 is 14 amino acids long. V gave up 0 bases and J gave up 2 bases, with 7 bases separating them. Germline CDR1 is MNHEY and CDR2 is SVGAGI. The CDR3 spells CASSYSRIQETQYF. CDR3 coding DNA: TGTGCCAGCAGTTACTCGAGGATACAAGAGACCCAGTACTTC.

This clone was observed a few times. The V and J genes are TRBV4-2 and TRBJ1-2, with D perhaps matching TRBD1 (5 bases). This CDR3 comprises 13 residues. The V gene lost 3 bases and the J gene lost 8 bases, with 13 bases spanning the gap. Germline V gives CDR1 LGHNA, CDR2 YNFKEQ. CDR3 sequence (DNA): TGTGCCAGCAGCCAGACGGTAGGGGAAGGCTACACCTTC. This translates into CASSQTVGEGYTF.

The CDR3 region has the DNA TGTGCCAGCACCAGATTGGTGGGGCACGAGCAGTACTTC. Translation gives CASTRLVGHEQYF. The chain joins TRBV6-5 to TRBJ2-7; maybe TRBD1 (5 bases). The CDR3 covers 13 residues. V lost 7 bases and J 5 bases, leaving 15 bases between the germline ends. From germline, CDR1 is MNHEY and CDR2 SVGAGI.

The V call is TRBV5-1, the J call TRBJ1-5; a weak D match, TRBD1 (5 bases). Germline values: CDR1 SGHRS, CDR2 YFSETQ. CDR3 size: 13 residues. The V end lost 0 bases, the J end lost 4 bases, and 5 bases lay between the germline ends. CDR3 DNA: TGCGCCAGCAGCTTGGCAGGGAATCAGCCCCAGCATTTT. It encodes CASSLAGNQPQHF.

This clone has a handful of counts. The chain employs TRBV6-5 and TRBJ2-7; 8 bases are shared with TRBD1. The germline V gene encodes CDR1 MNHEY and CDR2 SVGAGI. V was clipped by 10 bases and J by 0 bases; unmatched bases: 8. The CDR3 length is 14 residues. The CDR3 DNA reads as TGTGCCATCGGAAGGGACAGGTACTCCTACGAGCAGTACTTC. Protein: CAIGRDRYSYEQYF.

This chain joins TRBV2 and TRBJ1-2; TRBD1 matches at 7 bases. The CDR3 has 16 amino acids. V shed 8 bases, J shed 5 bases, and the junction held 17 bases outside the gene matches. Germline lookup yields CDR1 SNHLY and CDR2 FYNNEI. In DNA, the CDR3 is TGTGCCAGCCGTCCCCAAAGACAGGGTTGGCGGTATGGCTACACCTTC. Protein product: CASRPQRQGWRYGYTF. The whole variable domain, filled in from reference TRBV2 and TRBJ1-2, reads EPEVTQTPSHQVTQMGQEVILRCVPISNHLYFYWYRQILGQKVEFLVSFYNNEISEKSEIFDDQFSVERPDGSNFTLKIRSTKLEDSAMYFCASRPQRQGWRYGYTFGSGTRLTVV.

The rearrangement joins TRBV19 to TRBJ1-5; no reliable D call. The CDR3 length is 12 residues. Looked up from germline, CDR1 is LNHDA and CDR2 is SQIVND (reference sequence). V was pared by 8 bases and J by 6 bases, with 11 bases between. Here the CDR3 reads CASEEGGQPQHF. Written as DNA, the CDR3 is TGTGCCAGTGAGGAGGGCGGTCAGCCCCAGCATTTT.

Here the CDR3 reads CASSSNRKPNYGYTF. DNA for the CDR3: TGTGCCAGTAGTAGTAACAGGAAACCTAACTATGGCTACACCTTC. The J gene is TRBJ1-2, the V gene TRBV19; D is perhaps TRBD1 (5 bases). This CDR3 contains 15 residues. The germline CDR1 and CDR2 sequences are LNHDA and SQIVND (reference sequence). V lost 4 bases, J lost 0 bases, and 12 bases lay in between.

The chain carries TRBV3-1 (or the pseudogene TRBV3-2) and TRBJ1-3; the match to TRBD1 covers 8 bases. V dropped 1 base and J dropped 0; count of bases not matched to a gene: 8. The length of the CDR3 is 18 residues. CDR1 and CDR2 (germline): LGHDT, YNNKEL (reference sequence). The CDR3 sequence: CASSQGLRGRPSGNTIYF. For the CDR3, the DNA is TGTGCCAGCAGCCAAGGACTCAGGGGGCGTCCCTCTGGAAACACCATATATTTT.

This rearrangement joins TRBV19 to TRBJ1-2; TRBD1 agrees at 11 bases. The CDR3 runs to 14 residues. Germline-derived CDR1 and CDR2 are LNHDA and SQIVND (reference sequence). The V segment lost 5 bases and the J segment 6 bases; nucleotides outside the gene matches: 5. The CDR3 region is CASSGQGAEDGYTF. For the CDR3, the DNA is TGTGCCAGTAGTGGACAGGGGGCGGAGGATGGCTACACCTTC.

This chain links TRBV28 with TRBJ1-1; D possibly corresponds to TRBD1 (6 bases). From germline, CDR1 is MDHEN and CDR2 SYDVKM. V dropped 5 bases and J dropped 3 bases, with 13 bases sitting between them. The CDR3 consists of 14 residues. The CDR3 nucleotides read TGTGCCAGCAGTCCCACAGGGTGGGACACTGAAGCTTTCTTT. Translation gives CASSPTGWDTEAFF.

The chain carries TRBV2 and TRBJ1-1; no reliable D call. V lost 8 bases, J lost 0 bases, and 13 bases lay in between. The germline gives CDR1 SNHLY, CDR2 FYNNEI. The CDR3 consists of 14 residues. The CDR3 sequence is CASRPSRMNTEAFF. Here the CDR3 DNA reads TGTGCCAGCCGTCCTAGCAGGATGAACACTGAAGCTTTCTTT.

This clone was seen a handful of times. The chain links TRBV29-1 to TRBJ1-2; D may be TRBD1 (5 bases). CDR3 size: 13 residues. CDR1 and CDR2 from the germline V gene are SQVTM and ANQGSEA. V gave up 3 bases and J gave up 8 bases, with 16 bases separating them. The CDR3 loop reads CSVDLAGKRGYTF. The CDR3 coding sequence is TGCAGCGTTGATTTGGCAGGGAAGAGAGGCTACACCTTC. Filled out from reference TRBV29-1 and TRBJ1-2, the complete variable domain reads SAVISQKPSRDICQRGTSLTIQCQVDSQVTMMFWYRQQPGQSLTLIATANQGSEATYESGFVIDKFPISRPNLTFSTLTVSNMSPEDSSIYLCSVDLAGKRGYTFGSGTRLTVV.

This sequence joins TRBV5-1 and TRBJ2-7, with 7 bases fitting TRBD1. J gave up 7 bases and V 5 bases, and 9 bases lay outside the gene matches. This CDR3 region has 13 residues. Germline V gene lookup returns CDR1 SGHRS and CDR2 YFSETQ. CDR3 in amino acids: CASSRDSQTEQYF. CDR3 in DNA: TGCGCCAGCAGTCGGGACAGTCAAACAGAGCAGTACTTC.

The genes are TRBV6-2 or TRBV6-3 and TRBJ1-2; 8 bases are a match to TRBD1. The CDR3 totals 15 residues. Germline values: CDR1 MNHEY, CDR2 SVGEGT. Trimming took 5 bases from V and 4 from J; bases not matched to a gene: 9. This CDR3 is CASSLPLGQGYGYTF. Written as DNA, the CDR3 is TGTGCCAGCAGTCTTCCCCTCGGACAGGGCTATGGCTACACCTTC.

The chain uses TRBV28 and TRBJ2-5; TRBD1 matches at 7 bases. The junction had 9 bases not matched to a gene; V was cut back by 6 bases and J by 5 bases. This CDR3 spans 14 amino acids. CDR1 is MDHEN, CDR2 SYDVKM, per germline. The CDR3 is CASRDSGTVETQYF. CDR3 sequence (DNA): TGTGCCAGCAGAGATTCCGGGACAGTGGAGACCCAGTACTTC.